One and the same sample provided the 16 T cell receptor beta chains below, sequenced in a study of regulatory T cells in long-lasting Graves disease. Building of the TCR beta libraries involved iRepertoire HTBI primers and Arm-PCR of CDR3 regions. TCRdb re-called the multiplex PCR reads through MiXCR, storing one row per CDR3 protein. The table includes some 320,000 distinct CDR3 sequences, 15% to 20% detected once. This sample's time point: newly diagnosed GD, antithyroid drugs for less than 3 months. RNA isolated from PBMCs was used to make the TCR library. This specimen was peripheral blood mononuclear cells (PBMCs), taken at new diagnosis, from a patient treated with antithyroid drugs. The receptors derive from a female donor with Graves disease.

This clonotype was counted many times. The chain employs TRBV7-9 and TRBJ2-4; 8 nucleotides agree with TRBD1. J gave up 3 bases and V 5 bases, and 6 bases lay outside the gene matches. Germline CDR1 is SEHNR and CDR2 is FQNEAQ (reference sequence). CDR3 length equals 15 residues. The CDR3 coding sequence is TGTGCCAGCAGCCCAACAGGGGGGATCAAAAACATTCAGTACTTC. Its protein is CASSPTGGIKNIQYF. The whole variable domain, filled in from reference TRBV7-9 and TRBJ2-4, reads DTGVSQNPRHKITKRGQNVTFRCDPISEHNRLYWYRQTLGQGPEFLTYFQNEAQLEKSRLLSDRFSAERPKGSFSTLEIQRTEQGDSAMYLCASSPTGGIKNIQYFGAGTRLSVL.

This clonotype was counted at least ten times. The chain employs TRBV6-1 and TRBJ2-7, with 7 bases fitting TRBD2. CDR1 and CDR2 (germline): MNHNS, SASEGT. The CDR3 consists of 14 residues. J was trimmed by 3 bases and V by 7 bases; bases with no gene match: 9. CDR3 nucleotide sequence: TGTGCCAGCAAGCGGGACTCATCACACTACGAGCAGTACTTC. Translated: CASKRDSSHYEQYF.

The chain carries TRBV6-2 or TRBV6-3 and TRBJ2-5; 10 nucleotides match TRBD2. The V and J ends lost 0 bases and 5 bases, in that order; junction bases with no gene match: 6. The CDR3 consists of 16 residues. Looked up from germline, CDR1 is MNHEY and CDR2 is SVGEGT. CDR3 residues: CASSYSGLAVGETQYF. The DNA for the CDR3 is TGTGCCAGCAGTTACTCTGGACTAGCGGTGGGGGAGACCCAGTACTTC.

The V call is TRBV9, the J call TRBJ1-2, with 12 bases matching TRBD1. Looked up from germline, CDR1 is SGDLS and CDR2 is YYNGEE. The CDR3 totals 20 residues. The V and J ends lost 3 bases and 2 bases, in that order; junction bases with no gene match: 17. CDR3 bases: TGTGCCAGCAGCGCCGAACCATCCGGGACAGGGGGCGAACTGAACTATGGCTACACCTTC. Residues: CASSAEPSGTGGELNYGYTF.

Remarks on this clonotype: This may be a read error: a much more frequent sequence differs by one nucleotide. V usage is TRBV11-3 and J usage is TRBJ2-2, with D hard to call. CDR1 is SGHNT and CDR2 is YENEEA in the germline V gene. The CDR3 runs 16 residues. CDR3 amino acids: CASSLGVSRNTVELFF. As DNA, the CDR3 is TGTGCCAGCAGCTTAGGTGTTAGCAGGAACACCGTGGAGCTGTTTTTT.

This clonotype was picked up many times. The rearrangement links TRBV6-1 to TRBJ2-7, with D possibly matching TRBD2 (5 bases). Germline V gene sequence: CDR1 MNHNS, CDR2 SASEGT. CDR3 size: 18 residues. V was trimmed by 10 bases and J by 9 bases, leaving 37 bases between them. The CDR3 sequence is CATRPATGRETYPRGQYF. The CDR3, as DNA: TGTGCCACCAGACCGGCTACGGGGAGAGAGACTTACCCTCGTGGGCAGTACTTC.

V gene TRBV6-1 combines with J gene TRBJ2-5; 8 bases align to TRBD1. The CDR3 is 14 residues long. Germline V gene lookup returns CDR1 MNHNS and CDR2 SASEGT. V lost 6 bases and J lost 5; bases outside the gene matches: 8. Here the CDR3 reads CASRQSRGLETQYF. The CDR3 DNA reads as TGTGCCAGCAGACAAAGCAGGGGGCTGGAGACCCAGTACTTC.

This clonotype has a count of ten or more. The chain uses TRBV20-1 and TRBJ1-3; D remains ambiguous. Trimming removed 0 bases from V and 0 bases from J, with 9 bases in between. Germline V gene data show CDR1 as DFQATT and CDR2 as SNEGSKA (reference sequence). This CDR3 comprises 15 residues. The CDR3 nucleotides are TGCAGTGCTAGAGATCAAGTCCTCTCTGGAAACACCATATATTTT. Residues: CSARDQVLSGNTIYF.

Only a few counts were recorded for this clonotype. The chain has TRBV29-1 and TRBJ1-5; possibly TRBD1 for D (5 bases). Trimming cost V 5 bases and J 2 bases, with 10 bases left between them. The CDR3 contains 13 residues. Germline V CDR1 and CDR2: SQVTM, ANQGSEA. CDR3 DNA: TGCAGCGTTAGAGGGGTGGGCAATCAGCCCCAGCATTTT. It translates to CSVRGVGNQPQHF.

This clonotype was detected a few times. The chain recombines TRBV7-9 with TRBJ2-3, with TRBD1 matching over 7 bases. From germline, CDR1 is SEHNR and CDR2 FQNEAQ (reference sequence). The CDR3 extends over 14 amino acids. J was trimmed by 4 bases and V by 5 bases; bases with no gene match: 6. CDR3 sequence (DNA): TGTGCCAGCAGCACCGGACAGGTGGCAGATACGCAGTATTTT. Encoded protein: CASSTGQVADTQYF.

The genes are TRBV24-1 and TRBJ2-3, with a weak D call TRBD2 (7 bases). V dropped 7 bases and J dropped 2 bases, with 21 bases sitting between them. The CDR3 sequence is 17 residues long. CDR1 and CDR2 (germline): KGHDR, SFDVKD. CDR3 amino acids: CATSSGRGEGPTDTQYF. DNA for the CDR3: TGTGCCACCAGCTCGGGGAGGGGGGAGGGCCCCACAGATACGCAGTATTTT.

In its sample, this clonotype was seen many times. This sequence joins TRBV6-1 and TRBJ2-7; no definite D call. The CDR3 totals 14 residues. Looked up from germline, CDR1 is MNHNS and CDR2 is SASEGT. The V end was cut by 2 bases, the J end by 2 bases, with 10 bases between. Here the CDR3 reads CASSERTVTYEQYF. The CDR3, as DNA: TGTGCCAGCAGTGAACGGACGGTTACCTACGAGCAGTACTTC.

CDR3 loop: CASTLGTGQETQYF. The CDR3 nucleotides are TGTGCCAGTACCCTAGGGACGGGACAAGAGACCCAGTACTTC. V gene TRBV19 combines with J gene TRBJ2-5, with D perhaps assigned TRBD1 or TRBD2 (5 bases each). V was clipped by 7 bases and J by 2 bases, with 14 bases between them. The germline V gene has CDR1 LNHDA and CDR2 SQIVND (reference sequence). This CDR3 region has 14 residues.

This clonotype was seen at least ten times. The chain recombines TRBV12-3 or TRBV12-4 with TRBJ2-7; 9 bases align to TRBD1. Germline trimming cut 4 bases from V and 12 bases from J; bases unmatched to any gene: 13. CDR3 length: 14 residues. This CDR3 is CASSSLQGAHRVYF. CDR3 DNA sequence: TGTGCCAGCAGTTCCCTACAGGGGGCGCATCGTGTGTACTTC.

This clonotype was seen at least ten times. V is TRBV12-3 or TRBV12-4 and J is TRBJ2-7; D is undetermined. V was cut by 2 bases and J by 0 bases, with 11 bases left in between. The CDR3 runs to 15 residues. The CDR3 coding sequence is TGTGCCAGCAGTTTATCTGGGCTGCCCTCCTACGAGCAGTACTTC. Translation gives CASSLSGLPSYEQYF.

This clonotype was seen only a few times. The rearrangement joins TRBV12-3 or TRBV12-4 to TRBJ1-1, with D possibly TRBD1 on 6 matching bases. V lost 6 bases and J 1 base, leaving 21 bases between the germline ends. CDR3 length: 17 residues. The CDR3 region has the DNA TGTGCCAGCAGCTCTCCATACAGGGCTTTGGAGAACACTGAAGCTTTCTTT. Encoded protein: CASSSPYRALENTEAFF.